The following is a T cell receptor beta chain sequence with its context. This sample stems from a study of blood T cell repertoires in COVID-19. About the study: Sample material is recorded as cDNA or gDNA derived from T cells, B-cell-depleted T cells, or PBMCs.

Germline CDR1 is MNHEY and CDR2 is SVGAGI. This CDR3 is 14 amino acids long. The V segment lost 2 bases and the J segment 7 bases; nucleotides outside the gene matches: 6. Clones were read by immunoSEQ multiplex PCR, and TCRdb kept only the in-frame ones, dropping some. The sample consists of a few hundred thousand clones, approximately 83% of them appearing once. The specimen sequenced was peripheral blood. The TCR sequence derives from a woman aged 55-69 years with acute or convalescent COVID-19. This chain connects TRBV6-5 to TRBJ2-3; 7 bases fit TRBD1. The DNA for the CDR3 is TGTGCCAGCAGTTACACAGACAGGGAGTATACGCAGTATTTT. Translating it yields CASSYTDREYTQYF.